This TCR beta chain appears in the sequencing data of a study of neurological immune-mediated disorders. Whole-study findings and limits: Private repertoires in all groups were suggested by the finding that expanded clones across subjects shared no CDR3 amino acid sequences.

TCRdb reprocessed the 5' RACE reads with MiXCR, giving one entry per CDR3 protein. The profile shows around 21,000 distinct CDR3 sequences, 6% to 8.5% of them singletons. This clonotype came up many times. As yet, its antigen is unknown. CDR1 is MNHEY and CDR2 is SMNVEV in the germline V gene (reference sequence). This CDR3 spans 15 amino acids. J was trimmed by 0 bases and V by 2 bases; bases with no gene match: 2. The sequenced sample consisted of CD8+ T cells from blood. The gene calls are TRBV27 and TRBJ2-3; the match to TRBD1 covers 7 bases. The TCR originated in a woman in her thirties with HTLV-1-associated myelopathy (HAM/TSP). The CDR3 bases are TGTGCCAGCAGTTTAAGGGGGCGCAGCACAGATACGCAGTATTTT. Encoded protein: CASSLRGRSTDTQYF.